The next 26 T cell receptor beta chains were all read from a single sample in a study of CD8+ T cells in alopecia areata. The treatment is: oral pan-JAK inhibitor, 5-10 mg twice daily. Sequencing relied on a cDNA template that was reverse transcribed from extracted RNA. The method was immunoSEQ multiplex PCR; TCRdb's version includes in-frame clones alone and lacks a portion of them. In the table there are fewer than 250,000 clones, around 43% of which are singletons. The source was CD4+ T cells sorted from blood, collected at approximately week 37, from a patient treated with tofacitinib. The receptor set was obtained from a human donor with alopecia areata.

This clone was seen a handful of times. The rearrangement uses TRBV2 and TRBJ2-1; no reliable D call. CDR3 length: 13 amino acids. In germline, CDR1 is SNHLY, CDR2 FYNNEI. Trimming took off 7 bases at V and 9 bases at J, with 16 bases between the two ends. CDR3 nucleotides: TGTGCCAGCAAGGTCGAGATTGCCTCTGAGCAGTTCTTC. Its protein product is CASKVEIASEQFF. The variable domain in full, completed from reference TRBV2 and TRBJ2-1, reads EPEVTQTPSHQVTQMGQEVILRCVPISNHLYFYWYRQILGQKVEFLVSFYNNEISEKSEIFDDQFSVERPDGSNFTLKIRSTKLEDSAMYFCASKVEIASEQFFGPGTRLTVL.

A few counts support this clone. The V gene is TRBV19, the J gene TRBJ2-1; tentatively, D is TRBD2 (6 bases). CDR1 and CDR2 (germline): LNHDA, SQIVND (reference sequence). V lost 6 bases and J 6 bases, leaving 18 bases between the germline ends. The CDR3 contains 15 residues. CDR3 in DNA: TGTGCCAGTAGCCAACGGGCGGGACGGTCCAATGAGCAGTTCTTC. It is translated as CASSQRAGRSNEQFF.

The chain employs TRBV6-5 and TRBJ1-1, with a possible D match to TRBD1 (5 bases). Germline loops: CDR1 MNHEY, CDR2 SVGAGI. This CDR3 spans 14 amino acids. The germline V and J ends were trimmed by 0 bases and 8 bases, with 13 bases remaining between them. For the CDR3, the DNA is TGTGCCAGCAGTTACTCTGGGTCTGGGGCCGAAGCTTTCTTT. Protein sequence: CASSYSGSGAEAFF.

The rearrangement links TRBV25-1 to TRBJ2-7; 9 bases fit TRBD1. Germline-derived CDR1 and CDR2 are MGHDK and SYGVNS. V gave up 8 bases and J gave up 5 bases; unmatched junction bases: 7. The CDR3 has 13 amino acids. CDR3 DNA sequence: TGTGCCAGCGGGGGACAGGGAATCAACGAGCAGTACTTC. Translation gives CASGGQGINEQYF.

The gene calls are TRBV29-1 and TRBJ1-1; no definite D call. Trimming removed 5 bases at V and 1 base at J, with 11 bases between. This CDR3 comprises 13 residues. Per the germline V gene, CDR1 is SQVTM and CDR2 is ANQGSEA. CDR3 DNA sequence: TGCAGCGTTCGAGGCCGGGGGAACACTGAAGCTTTCTTT. Encoded protein: CSVRGRGNTEAFF. Full variable domain (outside the CDR3, taken from reference TRBV29-1 and TRBJ1-1): SAVISQKPSRDICQRGTSLTIQCQVDSQVTMMFWYRQQPGQSLTLIATANQGSEATYESGFVIDKFPISRPNLTFSTLTVSNMSPEDSSIYLCSVRGRGNTEAFFGQGTRLTVV.

The chain recombines TRBV6-5 with TRBJ2-4; 9 nucleotides align to TRBD2. From germline, CDR1 is MNHEY and CDR2 SVGAGI. The V gene end was trimmed by 5 bases and the J gene end by 5 bases; junction bases not matched to a gene: 4. The CDR3 runs 14 residues. For the CDR3, the DNA is TGTGCCAGCAGTCGACTAGCGGAAGAAAACATTCAGTACTTC. Its translation is CASSRLAEENIQYF.

The chain's CDR3 is CAWSVREDYGYTF. Here the CDR3 DNA reads TGTGCCTGGAGTGTCAGGGAGGACTATGGCTACACCTTC. The V gene is TRBV30, the J gene TRBJ1-2; D may be TRBD1 (5 bases). This CDR3 contains 13 residues. V lost 0 bases and J lost 3, with 8 bases in between. In germline, CDR1 is GTSNPN, CDR2 SVGIG (reference sequence).

This clone has more than one count but fewer than ten. This chain uses TRBV4-1 with TRBJ1-2, with D possibly matching TRBD1 (5 bases). V was cut by 0 bases and J by 7 bases, with 15 bases left in between. Per germline, CDR1 MGHRA and CDR2 YSYEKL. This CDR3 has 15 residues. The CDR3 here is CASSQDWAGKVGYTF. DNA for the CDR3: TGCGCCAGCAGCCAAGATTGGGCAGGGAAGGTTGGCTACACCTTC.

The rearrangement joins TRBV28 to TRBJ1-3; 7 bases fit TRBD1. Trimming cost V 6 bases and J 0 bases; bases outside gene matches: 11. Germline CDR1 MDHEN, CDR2 SYDVKM. CDR3 length: 17 residues. The CDR3 DNA follows: TGTGCCAGCAGACCCCGGCCGGGACAGCCCTCTGGAAACACCATATATTTT. This codes for CASRPRPGQPSGNTIYF.

This clone was detected a few times. This sequence joins TRBV4-1 and TRBJ2-5; D is possibly TRBD2 (6 bases). CDR3 length equals 16 residues. CDR1 and CDR2 (germline): MGHRA, YSYEKL. V shed 0 bases and J shed 9 bases, with 20 bases lying between them. CDR3 loop: CASSQESSGLRRAQYF. The CDR3 DNA is TGCGCCAGCAGCCAAGAATCCAGCGGGCTCCGAAGGGCCCAGTACTTC.

V usage is TRBV6-5 and J usage is TRBJ2-1; TRBD1 or TRBD2 may be the D gene (7 bases each). The CDR3 runs 15 residues. Per germline, CDR1 MNHEY and CDR2 SVGAGI. The V and J ends lost 7 bases and 3 bases respectively, with 16 bases between them. This CDR3 is CASTKGGTVYNEQFF. The DNA of the CDR3 is TGTGCCAGCACTAAGGGGGGGACAGTCTACAATGAGCAGTTCTTC.

CDR3 amino acids: CAWSPDRKETQYF. The CDR3 DNA sequence: TGTGCCTGGAGTCCAGACCGTAAAGAGACCCAGTACTTC. This rearrangement joins TRBV30 to TRBJ2-5; no clear D gene. The ends were cut back, 2 bases at V and 3 bases at J, with 10 bases in the middle. This CDR3 comprises 13 residues. Germline CDR1 GTSNPN, CDR2 SVGIG (reference sequence). The full variable domain, with the rest looked up from reference TRBV30 and TRBJ2-5, is SQTIHQWPATLVQPVGSPLSLECTVEGTSNPNLYWYRQAAGRGLQLLFYSVGIGQISSEVPQNLSASRPQDRQFILSSKKLLLSDSGFYLCAWSPDRKETQYFGPGTRLLVL.

This clone was observed a handful of times. The chain combines TRBV4-2 with TRBJ2-5; 9 nucleotides align to TRBD2. This CDR3 has 17 residues. J was trimmed by 5 bases and V by 1 base; bases with no gene match: 11. CDR1 and CDR2 (germline): LGHNA, YNFKEQ. The CDR3 coding sequence is TGTGCCAGCAGCCAAGGGGTGGAGGCGGGAGGGCCGGAGACCCAGTACTTC. Protein product: CASSQGVEAGGPETQYF.

The rearrangement joins TRBV6-5 to TRBJ2-4; TRBD1 aligns across 7 bases. The CDR3 extends over 13 amino acids. Germline loops: CDR1 MNHEY, CDR2 SVGAGI. With V trimmed by 6 bases and J by 5 bases, 4 bases remained unmatched. Here the CDR3 DNA reads TGTGCCAGCAGCAGGGGGTCGGAAAACATTCAGTACTTC. Protein sequence: CASSRGSENIQYF.

The chain couples TRBV4-1 to TRBJ2-6; D not resolved. Germline CDR1 MGHRA, CDR2 YSYEKL. V was pared by 3 bases and J by 0 bases, with 12 bases between. The CDR3 is 17 amino acids. The CDR3 sequence is CASSQGSGVSGANVLTF. In nucleotides, the CDR3 is TGCGCCAGCAGCCAGGGCAGTGGGGTCTCTGGGGCCAACGTCCTGACTTTC.

The chain is built from TRBV18 and TRBJ2-7, with a tentative D call TRBD2 (6 bases). The germline V gene has CDR1 KGHSH and CDR2 LQKENI. The CDR3 runs to 13 residues. Trimming took off 6 bases at V and 7 bases at J, with 16 bases between the two ends. The chain's CDR3 is CASSAGKGGEQYF. Here the CDR3 DNA reads TGTGCCAGCTCGGCTGGAAAGGGAGGAGAGCAGTACTTC. Variable domain in full (rest from reference TRBV18 and TRBJ2-7): NAGVMQNPRHLVRRRGQEARLRCSPMKGHSHVYWYRQLPEEGLKFMVYLQKENIIDESGMPKERFSAEFPKEGPSILRIQQVVRGDSAAYFCASSAGKGGEQYFGPGTRLTVT.

J is TRBJ2-5 and V is TRBV7-9; D unclear. From germline, CDR1 is SEHNR and CDR2 FQNEAQ (reference sequence). V gave up 6 bases and J gave up 5 bases, with 19 bases separating them. The CDR3 has 15 residues. CDR3 sequence reads: CASSSQGPRVETQYF. CDR3 DNA: TGTGCCAGCAGTTCCCAAGGTCCCCGGGTGGAGACCCAGTACTTC.

This clone was seen a few times. The chain carries TRBV2 and TRBJ2-7; the match to TRBD1 covers 7 bases. CDR1 SNHLY and CDR2 FYNNEI come from the germline V gene. The CDR3 is 12 amino acids. J was trimmed by 3 bases and V by 6 bases; bases with no gene match: 2. The DNA for the CDR3 is TGTGCCAGCAGCCGGACAGGCTACGAGCAGTACTTC. The encoded protein is CASSRTGYEQYF.

The gene calls are TRBV9 and TRBJ1-2; no reliable D call. CDR1 SGDLS and CDR2 YYNGEE come from the germline V gene. Trimming pared 0 bases from V and 8 bases from J, leaving 14 bases between. This CDR3 has 14 amino acids. Written as DNA, the CDR3 is TGTGCCAGCAGCGTAGGGATCCCAGCGGACGGCTACACCTTC. Translation gives CASSVGIPADGYTF.

Only a few counts were recorded for this clone. V and J are TRBV4-1 and TRBJ2-7; TRBD2 agrees at 11 bases. CDR1 is MGHRA, CDR2 YSYEKL, per germline. The length of the CDR3 is 16 residues. V dropped 4 bases and J dropped 6; count of bases not matched to a gene: 11. This CDR3 reads CASSLDGSGRAGEQYF. In DNA, the CDR3 is TGCGCCAGCAGCCTTGACGGTAGCGGGAGGGCCGGCGAGCAGTACTTC.

J is TRBJ2-5 and V is TRBV15; D is ambiguous. Germline V gene data show CDR1 as LNHNV and CDR2 as YYDKDF (reference sequence). This CDR3 has 13 amino acids. V was shortened by 7 bases and J by 4 bases, with 13 bases between the two germline ends. This CDR3 is CATKSPGPETQYF. Written as DNA, the CDR3 is TGTGCCACCAAAAGCCCGGGCCCAGAGACCCAGTACTTC.

V gene TRBV5-1 combines with J gene TRBJ2-1; D not certain. This CDR3 spans 15 amino acids. Germline V gene lookup returns CDR1 SGHRS and CDR2 YFSETQ. Trimming removed 0 bases from V and 0 bases from J, with 7 bases in between. The CDR3 nucleotides are TGCGCCAGCAGCTTGGAGGGAAACTCCTACAATGAGCAGTTCTTC. It yields the protein CASSLEGNSYNEQFF.

The V and J genes are TRBV5-4 and TRBJ2-1; D possibly corresponds to TRBD1 (6 bases). V lost 4 bases and J 8 bases, leaving 10 bases between the germline ends. CDR1 SGHNT and CDR2 YYREEE come from the germline V gene (reference sequence). The CDR3 runs to 12 residues. The DNA for the CDR3 is TGTGCCAGCAGCAGAGGGGGTGATGAGCAGTTCTTC. Translated, it gives CASSRGGDEQFF.

The rearrangement uses TRBV7-9 and TRBJ2-3; 10 bases line up with TRBD2. Looked up from germline, CDR1 is SEHNR and CDR2 is FQNEAQ (reference sequence). Trimming removed 5 bases from V and 6 bases from J; junction bases left unmatched: 11. The CDR3 runs 16 residues. CDR3: CASSQGISGGLDTQYF. Here the CDR3 DNA reads TGTGCCAGCAGCCAAGGGATTAGCGGGGGGCTGGATACGCAGTATTTT.

This clone was recorded many times. The chain links TRBV4-1 to TRBJ2-2; D possibly corresponds to TRBD2 (6 bases). The CDR3 contains 18 residues. Germline V gene data show CDR1 as MGHRA and CDR2 as YSYEKL. V lost 1 base, J lost 7 bases, and 22 bases lay in between. CDR3 residues: CASSQVFRRLERSGELFF. Written as DNA, the CDR3 is TGCGCCAGCAGCCAAGTTTTCCGGAGACTAGAAAGGAGCGGGGAGCTGTTTTTT.

This clone was recorded a few times. The gene calls are TRBV14 and TRBJ2-5; 7 bases match TRBD1. The germline gives CDR1 SGHDN, CDR2 FVKESK. V trimming: 5 bases; J trimming: 5 bases; junction bases outside the gene matches: 11. The length of the CDR3 is 15 residues. CDR3: CASSEGTAVGETQYF. CDR3 bases: TGTGCCAGCAGCGAAGGGACAGCCGTTGGGGAGACCCAGTACTTC.